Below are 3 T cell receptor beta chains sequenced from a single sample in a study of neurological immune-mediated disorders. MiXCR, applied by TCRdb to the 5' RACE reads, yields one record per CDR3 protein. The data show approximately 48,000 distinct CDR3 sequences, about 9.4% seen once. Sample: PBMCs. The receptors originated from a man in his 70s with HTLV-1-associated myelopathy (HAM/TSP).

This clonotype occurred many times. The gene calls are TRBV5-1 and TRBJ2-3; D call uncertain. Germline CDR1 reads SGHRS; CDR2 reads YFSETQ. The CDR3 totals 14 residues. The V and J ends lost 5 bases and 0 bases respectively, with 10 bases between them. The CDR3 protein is CASSLSASTDTQYF. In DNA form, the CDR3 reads TGCGCCAGCAGTTTATCCGCTAGCACAGATACGCAGTATTTT.

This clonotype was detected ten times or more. CDR3 bases: TGTGCCAGCAGTTTACGGGGTAAAGCTTTCTTT. This translates into CASSLRGKAFF. The rearrangement uses TRBV27 and TRBJ1-1; D remains ambiguous. Per germline, CDR1 MNHEY and CDR2 SMNVEV (reference sequence). The CDR3 spans 11 residues. V lost 2 bases and J 9 bases, leaving 7 bases between the germline ends.

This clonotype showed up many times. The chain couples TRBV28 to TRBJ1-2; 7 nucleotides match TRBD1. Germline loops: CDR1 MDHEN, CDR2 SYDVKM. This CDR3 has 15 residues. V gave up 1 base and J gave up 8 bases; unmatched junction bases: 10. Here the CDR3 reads CASSLFPQGGEGYTF. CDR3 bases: TGTGCCAGCAGTTTATTCCCCCAGGGGGGAGAAGGCTACACCTTC.